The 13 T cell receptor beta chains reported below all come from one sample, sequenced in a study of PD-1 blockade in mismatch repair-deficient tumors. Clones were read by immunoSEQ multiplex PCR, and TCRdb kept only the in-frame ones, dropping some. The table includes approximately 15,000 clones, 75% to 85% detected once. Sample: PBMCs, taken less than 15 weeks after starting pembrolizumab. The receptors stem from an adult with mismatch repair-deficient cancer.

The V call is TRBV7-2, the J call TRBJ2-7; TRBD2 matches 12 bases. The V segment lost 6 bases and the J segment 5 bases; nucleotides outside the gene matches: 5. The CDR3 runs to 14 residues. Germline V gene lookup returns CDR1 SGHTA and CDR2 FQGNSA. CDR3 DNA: TGTGCCAGCAGTACGACTAGCGGGAGAGACGAGCAGTACTTC. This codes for CASSTTSGRDEQYF.

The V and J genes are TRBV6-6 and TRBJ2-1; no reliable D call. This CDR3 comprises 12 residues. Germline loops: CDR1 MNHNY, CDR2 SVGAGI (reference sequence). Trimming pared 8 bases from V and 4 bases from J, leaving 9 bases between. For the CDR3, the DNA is TGTGCCAGCCGAGGAAGTTACAATGAGCAGTTCTTC. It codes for CASRGSYNEQFF.

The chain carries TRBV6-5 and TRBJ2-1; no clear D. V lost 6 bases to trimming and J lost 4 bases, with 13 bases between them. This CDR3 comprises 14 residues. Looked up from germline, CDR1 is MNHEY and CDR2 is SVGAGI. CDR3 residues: CASRNYEPYNEQFF. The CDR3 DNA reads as TGTGCCAGCAGAAACTACGAACCTTACAATGAGCAGTTCTTC.

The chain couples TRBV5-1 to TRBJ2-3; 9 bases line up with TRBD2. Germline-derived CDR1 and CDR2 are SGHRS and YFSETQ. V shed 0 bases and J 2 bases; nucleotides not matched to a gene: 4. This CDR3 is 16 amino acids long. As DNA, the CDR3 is TGCGCCAGCAGCTTGGTGACTAGCGGTAACACAGATACGCAGTATTTT. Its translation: CASSLVTSGNTDTQYF.

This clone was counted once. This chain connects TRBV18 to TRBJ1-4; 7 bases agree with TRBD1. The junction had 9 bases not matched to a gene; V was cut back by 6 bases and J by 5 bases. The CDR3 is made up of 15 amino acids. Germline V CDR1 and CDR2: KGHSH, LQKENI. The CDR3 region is CASSRGQVGNEKLFF. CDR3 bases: TGTGCCAGCTCCCGCGGACAGGTTGGGAATGAAAAACTGTTTTTT.

The CDR3 sequence: CSVDPRQGNGYTF. DNA for the CDR3: TGCAGCGTTGATCCCAGACAGGGTAATGGCTACACCTTC. The chain employs TRBV29-1 and TRBJ1-2; 7 bases line up with TRBD1. Germline CDR1 and CDR2: SQVTM and ANQGSEA. The CDR3 runs to 13 residues. Germline trimming cut 3 bases from V and 6 bases from J; bases unmatched to any gene: 7.

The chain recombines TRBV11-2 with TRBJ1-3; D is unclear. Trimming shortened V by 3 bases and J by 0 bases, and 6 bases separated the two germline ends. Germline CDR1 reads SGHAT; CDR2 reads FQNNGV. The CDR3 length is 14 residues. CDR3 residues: CASSFQISGNTIYF. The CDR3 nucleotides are TGTGCCAGCAGCTTTCAGATCTCTGGAAACACCATATATTTT.

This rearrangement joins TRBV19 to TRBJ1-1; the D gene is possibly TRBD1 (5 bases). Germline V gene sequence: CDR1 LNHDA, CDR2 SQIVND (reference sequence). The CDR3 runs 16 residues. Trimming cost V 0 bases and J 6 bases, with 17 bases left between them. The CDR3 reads CASSIDLAGQVAEAFF. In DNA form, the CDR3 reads TGTGCCAGTAGTATAGATCTGGCAGGACAAGTCGCTGAAGCTTTCTTT.

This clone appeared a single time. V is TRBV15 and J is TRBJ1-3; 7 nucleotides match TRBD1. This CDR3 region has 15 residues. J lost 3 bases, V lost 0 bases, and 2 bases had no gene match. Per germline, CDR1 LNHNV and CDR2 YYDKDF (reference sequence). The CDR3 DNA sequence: TGTGCCACCAGCAGAGATCCAGGGGGTGGAAACACCATATATTTT. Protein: CATSRDPGGGNTIYF.

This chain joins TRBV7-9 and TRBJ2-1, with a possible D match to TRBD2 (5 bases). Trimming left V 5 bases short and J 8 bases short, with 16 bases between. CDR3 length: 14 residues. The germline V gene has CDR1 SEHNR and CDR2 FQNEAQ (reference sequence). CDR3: CASSVAGKNYEQFF. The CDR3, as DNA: TGTGCCAGCAGCGTTGCCGGGAAAAACTATGAGCAGTTCTTC.

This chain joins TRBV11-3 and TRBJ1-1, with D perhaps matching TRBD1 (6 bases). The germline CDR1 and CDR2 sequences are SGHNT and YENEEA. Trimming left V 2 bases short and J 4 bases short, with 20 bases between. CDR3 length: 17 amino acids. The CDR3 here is CASSLHLFGGRGTEAFF. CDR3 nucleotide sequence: TGTGCCAGCAGCTTACACCTTTTCGGGGGGCGCGGCACTGAAGCTTTCTTT.

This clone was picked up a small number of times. The chain's CDR3 is CASSARGQNTEAFF. In DNA, the CDR3 is TGTGCCAGTAGTGCCAGGGGCCAGAACACTGAAGCTTTCTTT. V and J are TRBV19 and TRBJ1-1; D is possibly TRBD1 (6 bases). Trimming stripped 5 bases from V and 1 base from J, with 11 bases between. Germline V gene lookup returns CDR1 LNHDA and CDR2 SQIVND (reference sequence). The CDR3 totals 14 residues.

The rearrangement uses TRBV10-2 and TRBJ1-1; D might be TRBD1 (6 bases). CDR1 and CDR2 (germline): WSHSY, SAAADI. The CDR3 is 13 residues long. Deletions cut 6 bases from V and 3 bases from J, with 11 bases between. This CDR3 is CASRQGHDTEAFF. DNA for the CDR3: TGCGCCAGCAGGCAGGGACATGACACTGAAGCTTTCTTT.